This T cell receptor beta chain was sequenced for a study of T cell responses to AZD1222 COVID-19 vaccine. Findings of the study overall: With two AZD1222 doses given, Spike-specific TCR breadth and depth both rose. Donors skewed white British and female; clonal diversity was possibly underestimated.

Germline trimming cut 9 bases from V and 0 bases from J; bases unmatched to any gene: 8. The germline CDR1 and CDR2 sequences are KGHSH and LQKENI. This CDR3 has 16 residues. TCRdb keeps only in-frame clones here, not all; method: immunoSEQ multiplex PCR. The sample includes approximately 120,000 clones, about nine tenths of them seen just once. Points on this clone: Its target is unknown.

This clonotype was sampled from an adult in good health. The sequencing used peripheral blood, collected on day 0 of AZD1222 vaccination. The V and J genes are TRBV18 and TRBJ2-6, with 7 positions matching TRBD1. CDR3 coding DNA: TGTGCCAGTCAATACAGGGGCAGCTCTGGGGCCAACGTCCTGACTTTC. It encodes CASQYRGSSGANVLTF.